This T cell receptor beta chain was obtained from a study of control samples from healthy donors and cancer patients. TCRdb's copy holds only in-frame clones and misses some; the assay was immunoSEQ multiplex PCR. The top ten clones hold 1.2% of a sample with more than 50,000 clones, 90% of them seen once. Trimming pared 1 base from V and 7 bases from J, leaving 6 bases between. There are 12 residues in the CDR3. The germline gives CDR1 SGHKS, CDR2 YYEKEE (reference sequence). The receptor's source is a woman in her forties or fifties with colorectal cancer. Sequencing used PBMCs. V is TRBV5-5 and J is TRBJ1-5; D call uncertain. DNA for the CDR3: TGTGCCAGCAGCTTGCAAGGGCAGCCCCAGCATTTT. It yields the protein CASSLQGQPQHF.